This T cell receptor (beta chain) came from a study of T cell responses to AZD1222 COVID-19 vaccine. Across the whole study: Timing groups of about 4 and about 12 weeks for second doses were pooled.

Produced via immunoSEQ multiplex PCR; TCRdb's table is partial and in-frame only. The table records around 100,000 clones, about 82% of them present only once. In the case of this clone: As yet, its antigen is unknown.

Study conclusions and caveats: Clonal diversity was possibly underestimated, and the donors were mostly white British, with more females. Sampled repertoires all dated from after the peak T cell response.

V gave up 3 bases and J gave up 5 bases, with 16 bases separating them. The CDR3 contains 14 residues. In germline, CDR1 is GTSNPN, CDR2 SVGIG (reference sequence). This clonotype was sampled from an adult in good health. The V gene is TRBV30, the J gene TRBJ1-1; D not certain. Source: peripheral blood, taken on day 0 of AZD1222 vaccination. The CDR3 reads CAWRPLLARTEAFF. The CDR3 region has the DNA TGTGCCTGGAGGCCCCTTCTAGCGAGGACTGAAGCTTTCTTT.